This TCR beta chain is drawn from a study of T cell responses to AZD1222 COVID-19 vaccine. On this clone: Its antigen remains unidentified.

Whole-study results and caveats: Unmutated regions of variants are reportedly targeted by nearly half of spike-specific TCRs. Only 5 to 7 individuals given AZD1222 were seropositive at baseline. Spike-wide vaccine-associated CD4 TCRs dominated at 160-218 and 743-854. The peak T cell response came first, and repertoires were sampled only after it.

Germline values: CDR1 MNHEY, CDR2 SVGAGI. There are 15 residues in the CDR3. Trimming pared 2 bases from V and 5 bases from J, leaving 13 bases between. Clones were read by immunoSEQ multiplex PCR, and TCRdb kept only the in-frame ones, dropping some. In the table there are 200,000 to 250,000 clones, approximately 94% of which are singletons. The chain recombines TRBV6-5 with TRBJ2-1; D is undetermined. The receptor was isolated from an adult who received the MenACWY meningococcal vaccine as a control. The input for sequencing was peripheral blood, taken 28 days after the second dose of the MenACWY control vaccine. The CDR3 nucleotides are TGTGCCAGCAGTTACGGCCCCGGGCTTCACAATGAGCAGTTCTTC. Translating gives CASSYGPGLHNEQFF.